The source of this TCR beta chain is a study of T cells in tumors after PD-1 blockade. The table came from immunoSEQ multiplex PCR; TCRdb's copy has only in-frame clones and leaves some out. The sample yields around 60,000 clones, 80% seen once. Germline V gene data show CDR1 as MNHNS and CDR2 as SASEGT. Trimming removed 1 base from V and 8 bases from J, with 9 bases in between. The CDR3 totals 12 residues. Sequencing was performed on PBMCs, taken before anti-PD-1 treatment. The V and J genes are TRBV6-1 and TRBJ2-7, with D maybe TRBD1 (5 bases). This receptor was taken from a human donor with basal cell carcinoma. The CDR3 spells CASSEGQKKQYF. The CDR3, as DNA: TGTGCCAGCAGTGAAGGACAGAAGAAGCAGTACTTC.